This T cell receptor (beta chain) was captured in a study of shared clonotypes between healthy human individuals. Background on the study: Donor ages ranged 18 to 49 years: a couple of women, a few men. Three plates each covered CD4 naive and memory; CD8 naive two, CD8 memory one. Findings and caveats of the study: How much donors shared clonotypes was expected to be affected by sequencing depth.

On this clone itself: Its antigen is not identified.

In the original workflow: ImmunoSEQ only sent back junction sequences with no quality scores, so filtering was done differently. Sequencing used immunoSEQ multiplex PCR; TCRdb keeps in-frame clones, though not all of them. Clone size and the V and J calls come from that table; the DNA yielded D and trimming. The profile shows approximately 720,000 clones, roughly nine tenths of them singletons. CD45RO-negative CD8 cells positively selected for CCR7 made up the naive population, which excluded terminally differentiated effector memory CD45RA+ cells. Trimming removed 3 bases from V and 4 bases from J; junction bases left unmatched: 14. The CDR3 spans 18 residues. Germline CDR1 SQVTM, CDR2 ANQGSEA.

The source is a man aged 25-45 years in good health. Material for sequencing was naive CD8+ T cells sorted from blood. The genes are TRBV29-1 and TRBJ2-3, with 12 bases matching TRBD2. The CDR3 DNA follows: TGCAGCGTTGACAATACCGGTGGGCTAGCGGGAGGGGCAGATACGCAGTATTTT. This encodes CSVDNTGGLAGGADTQYF.